A single sample gave rise to the 25 T cell receptor beta chains below, sequenced in a study of naive and memory T cell subsets. TCR cDNA received a 3' ligated oligonucleotide that carried a UMI. The SP2 primer and nested alpha and beta constant region primers amplified ligated cDNA in four rounds. From the 5' RACE reads, TCRdb called clonotypes with MiXCR, one entry per CDR3 protein. Counted here are roughly 30,000 distinct CDR3 sequences, 16% occurring once; the ten biggest clones make up 2.6%. Receptors were obtained from a female donor in good health.

The chain recombines TRBV12-3 or TRBV12-4 with TRBJ2-3; TRBD2 aligns across 13 bases. After removal of 3 bases from V and 5 bases from J, the junction contained 8 bases not matched to a gene. The CDR3 consists of 17 residues. CDR3 protein: CASSFNPGLAGEDTQYF. The CDR3 nucleotides are TGTGCCAGCAGTTTTAATCCCGGACTAGCGGGGGAAGATACGCAGTATTTT.

The sample holds a few counts of this clonotype. The chain joins TRBV12-3 or TRBV12-4 to TRBJ1-5, with 8 bases aligning to TRBD1. The CDR3 contains 16 residues. V was pared by 6 bases and J by 0 bases, with 7 bases of the junction left unmatched. The CDR3 DNA reads as TGTGCCAGCAGGACAGGGGAAGGATATAGCAATCAGCCCCAGCATTTT. It codes for CASRTGEGYSNQPQHF.

The chain links TRBV6-1 to TRBJ1-5; no reliable D call. Per the germline V gene, CDR1 is MNHNS and CDR2 is SASEGT. Trimming pared 10 bases from V and 0 bases from J, leaving 13 bases between. The CDR3 is 14 residues long. CDR3 region: CATTGYYSNQPQHF. The CDR3 region has the DNA TGTGCCACCACCGGGTACTATAGCAATCAGCCCCAGCATTTT.

This clonotype was counted only a few times. The V gene is TRBV12-3 or TRBV12-4, the J gene TRBJ2-5, with D maybe TRBD1 (5 bases). CDR3 length equals 12 residues. V lost 3 bases and J lost 11, with 13 bases in between. The CDR3 DNA reads TGTGCCAGCAGTTTGTACGGCCAGGGACAGTACTTC. This sequence encodes CASSLYGQGQYF.

This clonotype has more than one count but fewer than ten. CDR3 residues: CSAGPNTNEKLFF. CDR3 coding DNA: TGCAGTGCTGGGCCTAATACTAATGAAAAACTGTTTTTT. The chain employs TRBV20-1 and TRBJ1-4; the D is unclear. Germline V gene sequence: CDR1 DFQATT, CDR2 SNEGSKA (reference sequence). The V gene lost 5 bases and the J gene lost 2 bases, with 9 bases spanning the gap. This CDR3 is built from 13 residues.

The table lists this clonotype with a few counts. The chain recombines TRBV20-1 with TRBJ1-2; D remains ambiguous. There are 13 residues in the CDR3. V lost 0 bases to trimming and J lost 3 bases, with 8 bases between them. CDR1 DFQATT and CDR2 SNEGSKA come from the germline V gene (reference sequence). The CDR3 DNA reads as TGCAGTGCTAGAGAACCCAGGCACTATGGCTACACCTTC. Its translation: CSAREPRHYGYTF.

This clonotype was detected ten times or more. This chain joins TRBV29-1 and TRBJ2-3; D unclear. The CDR3 covers 11 residues. Germline V CDR1 and CDR2: SQVTM, ANQGSEA. V was trimmed by 6 bases and J by 0 bases, leaving 4 bases between them. In DNA, the CDR3 is TGCAGCGTGCATAGCACAGATACGCAGTATTTT. Its translation: CSVHSTDTQYF.

This clonotype is judged medium-sized. One junction end does not reproduce the germline sequence, and a read error may be involved. The chain's CDR3 is CSASPGGF. CDR3 sequence (DNA): TGCAGTGCCTCCCCTGGCGGCTTT. The gene calls are TRBV20-1 and TRBJ1-1; D uncertain. From germline, CDR1 is DFQATT and CDR2 SNEGSKA (reference sequence). The CDR3 contains 8 residues.

This clonotype was seen at least ten times. J is TRBJ1-1 and V is TRBV20-1; 7 positions agree with TRBD1. This CDR3 spans 16 amino acids. Germline values: CDR1 DFQATT, CDR2 SNEGSKA (reference sequence). Trimming cost V 0 bases and J 3 bases; bases outside gene matches: 10. The CDR3 nucleotides read TGCAGTGCTAGAGATGGTCCAGGGGGAGCGGACACTGAAGCTTTCTTT. It yields the protein CSARDGPGGADTEAFF.

This clonotype was seen at least ten times. This chain links TRBV12-3 or TRBV12-4 with TRBJ2-3; no definite D call. V lost 3 bases to trimming and J lost 6 bases, with 4 bases between them. The CDR3 consists of 11 residues. The CDR3 DNA reads as TGTGCCAGCAGTTTCTTGGATACGCAGTATTTT. Protein: CASSFLDTQYF.

This clonotype occurred many times. The genes are TRBV6-6 and TRBJ1-5, with D perhaps matching TRBD1 (5 bases). Germline CDR1 is MNHNY and CDR2 is SVGAGI (reference sequence). V lost 3 bases, J lost 0 bases, and 9 bases lay in between. This CDR3 contains 15 residues. CDR3 nucleotide sequence: TGTGCCAGCAGTTATGGGGGTAATAGCAATCAGCCCCAGCATTTT. Translation: CASSYGGNSNQPQHF.

This clonotype was picked up many times. J is TRBJ2-3 and V is TRBV7-9; 13 bases map to TRBD2. The trim removed 4 bases at V and 1 base at J, leaving 11 bases unmatched. Per germline, CDR1 SEHNR and CDR2 FQNEAQ (reference sequence). The CDR3 extends over 19 amino acids. The CDR3: CASSSQRGGLAGGTDTQYF. The CDR3 DNA is TGTGCCAGCAGCTCTCAGCGGGGAGGACTAGCGGGGGGCACAGATACGCAGTATTTT.

The V and J genes are TRBV7-9 and TRBJ2-5; possibly TRBD2 for D (6 bases). Per the germline V gene, CDR1 is SEHNR and CDR2 is FQNEAQ (reference sequence). The V end was cut by 0 bases, the J end by 5 bases, with 13 bases between. CDR3 size: 15 residues. The CDR3 region is CASSLAAGKTETQYF. The CDR3 DNA reads TGTGCCAGCAGCTTAGCGGCGGGGAAGACGGAGACCCAGTACTTC.

The CDR3: CASRVMDSTDTQYF. The CDR3 DNA is TGTGCCAGCAGGGTGATGGATAGCACAGATACGCAGTATTTT. The chain joins TRBV6-1 to TRBJ2-3; D is ambiguous. This CDR3 spans 14 amino acids. V lost 6 bases, J lost 0 bases, and 10 bases lay in between. Germline V gene data show CDR1 as MNHNS and CDR2 as SASEGT.

Ten or more counts support this clonotype. This chain uses TRBV5-6 with TRBJ2-3; 10 bases map to TRBD1. CDR3 size: 15 residues. The V and J ends lost 3 bases and 3 bases, in that order; junction bases with no gene match: 4. Germline V lookup: CDR1 SGHDT, CDR2 YYEEEE. CDR3 in amino acids: CASSSGQGPTDTQYF. The CDR3 nucleotides are TGTGCCAGCAGCTCGGGACAGGGGCCGACAGATACGCAGTATTTT.

The chain joins TRBV12-5 to TRBJ2-1; 10 bases agree with TRBD2. The germline V gene encodes CDR1 LGHNT and CDR2 FRNRAP. The length of the CDR3 is 15 residues. V lost 2 bases, J lost 10 bases, and 8 bases stayed unmatched. CDR3 sequence reads: CASGLSLAGVEEQFF. The CDR3 DNA is TGTGCTAGTGGTTTGTCCCTAGCGGGGGTGGAGGAGCAGTTCTTC.

The chain links TRBV5-6 to TRBJ2-6; 8 nucleotides align to TRBD1. CDR1 SGHDT and CDR2 YYEEEE come from the germline V gene. V trimming: 4 bases; J trimming: 2 bases; junction bases outside the gene matches: 5. The CDR3 is 16 residues long. CDR3 in amino acids: CASSPWTGTGANVLTF. The CDR3 DNA reads TGTGCCAGCAGCCCATGGACAGGGACTGGGGCCAACGTCCTGACTTTC.

This clonotype was observed at least ten times. J is TRBJ1-6 and V is TRBV20-1, with TRBD1 identical over 7 bases. This CDR3 spans 13 amino acids. The V segment lost 2 bases and the J segment 8 bases; nucleotides outside the gene matches: 3. The germline gives CDR1 DFQATT, CDR2 SNEGSKA (reference sequence). The CDR3 protein is CSARSQGDSPLHF. CDR3 nucleotide sequence: TGCAGTGCTAGAAGCCAGGGGGATTCACCCCTCCACTTT.

There are a few counts of this clonotype. The chain uses TRBV6-1 and TRBJ1-5, with D maybe TRBD1 (5 bases). The length of the CDR3 is 14 residues. CDR1 and CDR2 from the germline V gene are MNHNS and SASEGT. Deletions cut 8 bases from V and 2 bases from J, with 13 bases between. The chain's CDR3 is CASWYGRGNQPQHF. As DNA, the CDR3 is TGTGCCAGCTGGTACGGCAGGGGCAATCAGCCCCAGCATTTT.

The chain recombines TRBV5-1 with TRBJ2-7; no clear D gene. CDR1 is SGHRS, CDR2 YFSETQ, per germline. The CDR3 covers 14 residues. V gave up 4 bases and J gave up 2 bases, with 13 bases separating them. CDR3 nucleotides: TGCGCCAGCAGCCCTTACGTTACGACCTACGAGCAGTACTTC. It translates to CASSPYVTTYEQYF.

In this sample, this clonotype is medium-sized. The V call is TRBV18, the J call TRBJ1-2; D is unresolved. This CDR3 comprises 17 residues. Per the germline V gene, CDR1 is KGHSH and CDR2 is LQKENI. The germline V and J ends were trimmed by 2 bases and 4 bases, with 20 bases remaining between them. This CDR3 is CASSPFEVAKSGYGYTF. The CDR3 DNA is TGTGCCAGCTCACCATTTGAGGTAGCCAAAAGTGGCTATGGCTACACCTTC.

This clonotype was seen at least ten times. This chain connects TRBV7-9 to TRBJ2-1; no clear D gene. V was cut by 3 bases and J by 3 bases, with 12 bases left in between. The germline gives CDR1 SEHNR, CDR2 FQNEAQ (reference sequence). The CDR3 is 15 residues long. The CDR3 nucleotides read TGTGCCAGCAGCTTCCCTCAGTCAAACTACAATGAGCAGTTCTTC. Translated, it gives CASSFPQSNYNEQFF.

This clonotype was counted a few times. This CDR3 reads CASSLERPLYNEQFF. The CDR3 bases are TGTGCCAGCAGCTTAGAAAGGCCGCTGTACAATGAGCAGTTCTTC. V is TRBV11-2 and J is TRBJ2-1; unclear D gene. The length of the CDR3 is 15 residues. Trimming left V 0 bases short and J 4 bases short, with 10 bases between. CDR1 and CDR2 (germline): SGHAT, FQNNGV.

This clonotype has a handful of counts. The gene calls are TRBV7-2 and TRBJ2-5; D may be TRBD2 (5 bases). CDR3 length: 13 amino acids. Germline-derived CDR1 and CDR2 are SGHTA and FQGNSA. The V gene lost 5 bases and the J gene lost 5 bases, with 12 bases spanning the gap. The CDR3 spells CASSLGLSETQYF. The CDR3 region has the DNA TGTGCCAGCAGCCTAGGACTGTCGGAGACCCAGTACTTC.

This clonotype was seen a few times. The chain joins TRBV6-5 to TRBJ1-6; D uncertain. V was cut by 3 bases and J by 6 bases, with 15 bases left in between. This CDR3 is built from 16 residues. Germline CDR1 and CDR2: MNHEY and SVGAGI. CDR3 coding DNA: TGTGCCAGCAGTTATCGGTCCTCGGCGGGTAATTCACCCCTCCACTTT. It encodes CASSYRSSAGNSPLHF.